Reported below is one TCR beta chain. Its specificity is unknown. With ipilimumab providing CTLA-4 blockade, focal radiation was administered to patients who had chemo-refractory metastatic non-small-cell lung cancer. The germline gives CDR1 WNHNN, CDR2 SYGVQD (reference sequence). The CDR3 extends over 14 amino acids. Trimming left V 1 base short and J 0 bases short, with 6 bases between. These data come from a study of radiotherapy plus CTLA-4 blockade in lung cancer. Study information: The study recorded objective responses in 18% of patients and disease control in around 31%. Broader study findings: Researchers report tumor-derived TCR clones expanding in blood after radiotherapy plus ipilimumab. The authors reported that early blood T cell clone dynamics, with interferon-beta, best predicted response.

Produced via immunoSEQ multiplex PCR; TCRdb's table is partial and in-frame only. The repertoire includes tens of thousands of clones, 79% of them detected once, and approximately 15% sits in the top ten. Specimen: peripheral blood, collected from a patient treated with radiotherapy plus ipilimumab. This rearrangement joins TRBV10-1 to TRBJ1-2, with no clear D. This clonotype was sampled from a human donor with non-small cell lung cancer that progressed on radiotherapy plus ipilimumab. DNA of the CDR3: TGCGCCAGCAGTGAGTTCGCAGCTAACTATGGCTACACCTTC. Translation: CASSEFAANYGYTF.